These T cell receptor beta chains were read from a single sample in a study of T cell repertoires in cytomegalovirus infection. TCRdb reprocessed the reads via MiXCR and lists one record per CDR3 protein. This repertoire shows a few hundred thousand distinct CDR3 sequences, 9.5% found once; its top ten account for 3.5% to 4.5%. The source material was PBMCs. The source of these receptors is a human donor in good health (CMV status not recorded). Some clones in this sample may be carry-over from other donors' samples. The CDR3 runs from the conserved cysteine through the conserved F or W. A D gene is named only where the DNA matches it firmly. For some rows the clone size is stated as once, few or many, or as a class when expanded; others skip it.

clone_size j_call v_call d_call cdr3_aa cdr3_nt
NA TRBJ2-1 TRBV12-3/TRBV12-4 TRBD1 CAITRGYNEQFF TGTGCCATCACCAGGGGGTACAATGAGCAGTTCTTC
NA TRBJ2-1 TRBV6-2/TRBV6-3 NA CASSYSKSGTEQFF TGTGCCAGCAGTTACTCGAAGTCCGGGACCGAGCAGTTCTTC
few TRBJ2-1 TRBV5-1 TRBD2 CASSAILAGGYNEQFF TGCGCCAGCAGCGCAATACTAGCGGGAGGGTACAATGAGCAGTTCTTC
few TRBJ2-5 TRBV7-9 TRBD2 CASSPRTSGNQETQYF TGTGCCAGCAGCCCTCGGACTAGCGGGAACCAAGAGACCCAGTACTTC
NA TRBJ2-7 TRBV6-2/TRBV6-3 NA CASSLYFMADAEQYF TGTGCCAGCAGCCTATATTTTATGGCGGACGCCGAGCAGTACTTC
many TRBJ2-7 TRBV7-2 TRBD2 CASSREPGLAPYEQYF TGTGCCAGCAGCCGAGAGCCGGGACTAGCACCATACGAGCAGTACTTC
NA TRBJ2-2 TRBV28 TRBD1 CASSLQGATGELFF TGTGCCAGCAGTCTGCAGGGGGCTACCGGGGAGCTGTTTTTT
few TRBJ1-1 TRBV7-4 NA CASSYRADTEAFF TGTGCCAGCAGCTACAGGGCGGACACTGAAGCTTTCTTT
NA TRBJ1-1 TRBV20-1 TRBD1 CSAWDRVGTEAFF TGCAGTGCATGGGACAGGGTTGGCACTGAAGCTTTCTTT
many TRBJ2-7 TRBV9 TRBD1 CASSVGEGQGSHEQYF TGTGCCAGCAGCGTAGGTGAGGGACAGGGGTCCCACGAGCAGTACTTC
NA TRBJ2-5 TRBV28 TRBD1 CASSQGVAQETQYF TGTGCCAGCAGTCAGGGGGTGGCCCAAGAGACCCAGTACTTC
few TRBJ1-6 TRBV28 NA CASSLGISPLHF TGTGCCAGCAGTTTGGGGATTTCACCCCTCCACTTT
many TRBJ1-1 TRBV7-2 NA CASSLVRAGRAEAFF TGTGCCAGCAGCTTAGTTCGGGCAGGGCGCGCTGAAGCTTTCTTT
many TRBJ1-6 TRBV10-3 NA CAISERAGASPLHF TGTGCCATCAGTGAGAGGGCAGGGGCCTCACCCCTCCACTTT
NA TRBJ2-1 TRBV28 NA CASSFLFRDPRNEQFF TGTGCCAGCAGTTTTCTGTTCCGGGACCCACGCAATGAGCAGTTCTTC
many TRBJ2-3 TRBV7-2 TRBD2 CASSLDLAGGTDTQYF TGTGCCAGCAGCTTAGACCTAGCGGGAGGCACAGATACGCAGTATTTT
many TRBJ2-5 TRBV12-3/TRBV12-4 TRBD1 CASSSRDRLSETQYF TGTGCCAGCAGTTCCCGGGACAGGTTGAGTGAGACCCAGTACTTC
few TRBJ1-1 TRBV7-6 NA CASSLALQGNTEAFF TGTGCCAGCAGCTTAGCGCTCCAGGGTAACACTGAAGCTTTCTTT
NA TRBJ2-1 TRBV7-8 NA CASSLAREVSYNEQFF TGTGCCAGCAGCTTGGCGCGGGAAGTCTCCTACAATGAGCAGTTCTTC
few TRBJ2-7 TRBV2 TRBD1 CASSDPGQGSGYEQYF TGTGCCAGCAGTGATCCGGGACAGGGGTCGGGTTACGAGCAGTACTTC
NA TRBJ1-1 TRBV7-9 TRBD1 CASSSQGGMNTEAFF TGTGCCAGCAGCTCCCAGGGGGGTATGAACACTGAAGCTTTCTTT
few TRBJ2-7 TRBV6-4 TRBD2 CASSDDAGGSSYEQYF TGTGCCAGCAGCGATGACGCGGGGGGAAGCTCCTACGAGCAGTACTTC
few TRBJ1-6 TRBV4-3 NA CASSQEISGGRAHYNSPLHF TGCGCCAGCAGCCAAGAAATCTCGGGAGGGAGGGCGCACTATAATTCACCCCTCCACTTT
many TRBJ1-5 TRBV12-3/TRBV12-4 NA CASSLARVGNQPQHF TGTGCCAGCAGTTTAGCCAGGGTAGGCAATCAGCCCCAGCATTTT
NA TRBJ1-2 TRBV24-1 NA CATSGNYGGYTF TGTGCCACCAGTGGGAATTATGGCGGCTACACCTTC
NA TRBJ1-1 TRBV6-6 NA CASSFANTEAFF TGTGCCAGCAGTTTTGCGAACACTGAAGCTTTCTTT
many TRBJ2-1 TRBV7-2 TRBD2 CASSLFHSGGDNEQFF TGTGCCAGCAGCTTATTCCACTCGGGGGGGGACAATGAGCAGTTCTTC
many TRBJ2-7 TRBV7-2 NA CASSLFASISYEQYF TGTGCCAGCAGCTTATTTGCTAGCATCTCCTACGAGCAGTACTTC
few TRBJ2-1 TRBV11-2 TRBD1 CASSFITGGSNEQFF TGTGCCAGCAGCTTTATTACAGGGGGTAGCAATGAGCAGTTCTTC
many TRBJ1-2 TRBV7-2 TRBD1 CASSLETGGIPWYGYTF TGTGCCAGCAGCTTAGAAACAGGGGGAATCCCTTGGTATGGCTACACCTTC
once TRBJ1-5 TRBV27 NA CASSSQDRNQPQHF TGTGCCAGCAGTTCCCAGGACAGAAATCAGCCCCAGCATTTT
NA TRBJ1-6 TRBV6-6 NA CASSPRGQGNSPLHF TGTGCCAGCAGTCCCCGAGGGCAGGGAAATTCACCCCTCCACTTT
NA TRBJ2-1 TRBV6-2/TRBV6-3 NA CASGEGHEQFF TGTGCCAGCGGAGAGGGACATGAGCAGTTCTTC
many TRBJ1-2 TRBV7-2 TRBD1 CASSYQGGGNYGYTF TGTGCCAGCAGCTACCAGGGGGGCGGAAACTATGGCTACACCTTC
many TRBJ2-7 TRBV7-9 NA CASSLVAGIDYEQYF TGTGCCAGCAGCTTGGTTGCGGGCATTGACTACGAGCAGTACTTC
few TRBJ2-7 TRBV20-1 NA CSAPSAASAAGEQYF TGCAGTGCTCCCTCTGCGGCTAGCGCTGCGGGCGAGCAGTACTTC
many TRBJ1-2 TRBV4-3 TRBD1 CASSQGGRTGRHEGYTF TGCGCCAGCAGCCAAGGCGGAAGGACAGGGCGGCACGAGGGCTACACCTTC
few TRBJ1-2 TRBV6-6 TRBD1 CASSSLTGEGYGYTF TGTGCCAGCAGTTCCCTAACAGGGGAGGGTTATGGCTACACCTTC
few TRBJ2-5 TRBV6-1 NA CATLTLQETQYF TGTGCCACCCTCACGCTTCAAGAGACCCAGTACTTC
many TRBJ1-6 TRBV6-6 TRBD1 CASTRGGNYPDSPLHF TGTGCCAGCACTAGAGGGGGCAATTACCCTGATTCACCCCTCCACTTT
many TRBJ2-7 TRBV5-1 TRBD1 CASSLGTGAYEQYF TGTGCCAGCAGCTTGGGGACAGGGGCCTACGAGCAGTACTTC